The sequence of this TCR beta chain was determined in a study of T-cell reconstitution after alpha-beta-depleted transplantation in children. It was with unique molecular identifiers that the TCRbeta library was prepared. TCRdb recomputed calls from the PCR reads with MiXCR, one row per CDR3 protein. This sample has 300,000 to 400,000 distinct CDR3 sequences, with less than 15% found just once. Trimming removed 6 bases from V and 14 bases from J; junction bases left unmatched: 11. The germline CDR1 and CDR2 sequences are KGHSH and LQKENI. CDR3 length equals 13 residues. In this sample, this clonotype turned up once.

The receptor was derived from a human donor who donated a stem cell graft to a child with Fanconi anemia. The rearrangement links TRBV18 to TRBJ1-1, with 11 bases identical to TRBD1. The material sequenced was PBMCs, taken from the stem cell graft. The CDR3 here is CASSLSRDRGSFF. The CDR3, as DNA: TGTGCCAGCTCTCTCTCCCGGGACAGGGGGTCCTTCTTT.